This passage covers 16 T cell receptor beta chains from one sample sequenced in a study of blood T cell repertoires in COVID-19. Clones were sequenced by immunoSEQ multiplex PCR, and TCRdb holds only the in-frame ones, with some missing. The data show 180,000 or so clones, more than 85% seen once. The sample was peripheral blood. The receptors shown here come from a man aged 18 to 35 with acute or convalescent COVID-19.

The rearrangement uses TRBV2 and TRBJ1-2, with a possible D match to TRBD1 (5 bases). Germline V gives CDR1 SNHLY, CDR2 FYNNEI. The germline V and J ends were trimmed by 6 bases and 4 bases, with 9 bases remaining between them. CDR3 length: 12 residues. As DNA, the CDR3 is TGTGCCAGCAGGGGGCGGAGCTATGGCTACACCTTC. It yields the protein CASRGRSYGYTF.

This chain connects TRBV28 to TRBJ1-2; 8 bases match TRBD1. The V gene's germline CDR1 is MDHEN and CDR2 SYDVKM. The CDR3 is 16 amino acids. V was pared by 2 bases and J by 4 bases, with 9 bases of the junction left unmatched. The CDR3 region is CASSLPSGGAGYGYTF. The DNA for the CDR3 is TGTGCCAGCAGTTTACCCTCAGGGGGCGCGGGCTATGGCTACACCTTC.

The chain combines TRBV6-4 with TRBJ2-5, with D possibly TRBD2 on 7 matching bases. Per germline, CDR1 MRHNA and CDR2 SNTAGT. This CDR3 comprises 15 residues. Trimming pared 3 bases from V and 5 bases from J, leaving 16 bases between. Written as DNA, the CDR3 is TGTGCCAGCAGTGAGTCCGGGGGGACATTGGAGACCCAGTACTTC. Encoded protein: CASSESGGTLETQYF.

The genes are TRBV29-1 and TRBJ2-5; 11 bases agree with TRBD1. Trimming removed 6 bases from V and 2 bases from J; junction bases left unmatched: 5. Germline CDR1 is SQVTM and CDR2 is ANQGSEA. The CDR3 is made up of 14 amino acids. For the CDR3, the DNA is TGCAGCGTAATAGGGACAGGGGGGCAAGAGACCCAGTACTTC. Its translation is CSVIGTGGQETQYF.

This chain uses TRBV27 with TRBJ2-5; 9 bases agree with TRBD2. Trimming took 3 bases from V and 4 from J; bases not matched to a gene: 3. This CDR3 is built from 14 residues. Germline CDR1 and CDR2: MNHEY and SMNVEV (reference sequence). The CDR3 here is CASSFAGGRETQYF. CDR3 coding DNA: TGTGCCAGCAGTTTTGCGGGGGGGAGAGAGACCCAGTACTTC.

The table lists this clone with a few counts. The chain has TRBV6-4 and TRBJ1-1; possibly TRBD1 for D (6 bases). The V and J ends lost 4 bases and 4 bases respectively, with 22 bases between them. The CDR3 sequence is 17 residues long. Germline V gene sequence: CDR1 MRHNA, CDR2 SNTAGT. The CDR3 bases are TGTGCCAGCAGTGCATCGGGGACATTATACTCCCGCACTGAAGCTTTCTTT. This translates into CASSASGTLYSRTEAFF.

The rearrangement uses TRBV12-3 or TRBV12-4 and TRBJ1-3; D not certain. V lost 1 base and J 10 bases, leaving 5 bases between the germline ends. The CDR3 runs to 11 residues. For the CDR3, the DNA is TGTGCCAGCAGTTTAGAGAGGACCATATATTTT. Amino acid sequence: CASSLERTIYF.

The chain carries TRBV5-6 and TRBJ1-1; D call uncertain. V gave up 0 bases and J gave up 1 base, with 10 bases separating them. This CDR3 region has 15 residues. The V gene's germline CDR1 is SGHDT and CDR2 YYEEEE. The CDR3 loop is CASSLVGVGNTEAFF. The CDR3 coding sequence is TGTGCCAGCAGCTTGGTGGGAGTAGGGAACACTGAAGCTTTCTTT.

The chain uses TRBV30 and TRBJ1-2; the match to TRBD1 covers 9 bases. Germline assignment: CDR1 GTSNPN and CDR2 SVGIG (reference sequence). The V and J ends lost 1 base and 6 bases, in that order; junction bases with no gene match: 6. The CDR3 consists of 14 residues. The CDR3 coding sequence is TGTGCCTGGAGTGCTACAGGGGGCATTGATGGCTACACCTTC. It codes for CAWSATGGIDGYTF.

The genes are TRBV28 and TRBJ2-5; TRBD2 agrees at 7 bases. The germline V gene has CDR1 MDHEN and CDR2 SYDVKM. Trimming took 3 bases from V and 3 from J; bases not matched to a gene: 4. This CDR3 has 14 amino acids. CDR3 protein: CASSLQGREETQYF. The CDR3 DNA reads TGTGCCAGCAGTTTGCAAGGGAGGGAAGAGACCCAGTACTTC.

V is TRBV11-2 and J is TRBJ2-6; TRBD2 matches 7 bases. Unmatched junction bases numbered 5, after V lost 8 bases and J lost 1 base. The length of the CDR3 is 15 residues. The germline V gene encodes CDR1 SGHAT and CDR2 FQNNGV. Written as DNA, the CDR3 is TGTGCCAGCTCGGGGGAGGGTTCTGGGGCCAACGTCCTGACTTTC. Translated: CASSGEGSGANVLTF. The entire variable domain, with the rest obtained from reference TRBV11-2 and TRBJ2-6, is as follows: EAGVAQSPRYKIIEKRQSVAFWCNPISGHATLYWYQQILGQGPKLLIQFQNNGVVDDSQLPKDRFSAERLKGVDSTLKIQPAKLEDSAVYLCASSGEGSGANVLTFGAGSRLTVL.

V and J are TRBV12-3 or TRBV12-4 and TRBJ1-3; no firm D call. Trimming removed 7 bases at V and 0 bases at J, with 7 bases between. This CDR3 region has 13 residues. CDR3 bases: TGTGCCAGCACGGGTGGCTCTGGAAACACCATATATTTT. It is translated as CASTGGSGNTIYF.

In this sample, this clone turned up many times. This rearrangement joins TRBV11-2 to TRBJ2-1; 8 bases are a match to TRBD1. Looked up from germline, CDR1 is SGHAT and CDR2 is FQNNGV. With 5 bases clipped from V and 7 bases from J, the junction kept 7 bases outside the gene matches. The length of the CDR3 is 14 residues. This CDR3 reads CASSLRTGLNEQFF. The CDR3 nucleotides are TGTGCCAGCAGCCTACGGACAGGGTTGAATGAGCAGTTCTTC.

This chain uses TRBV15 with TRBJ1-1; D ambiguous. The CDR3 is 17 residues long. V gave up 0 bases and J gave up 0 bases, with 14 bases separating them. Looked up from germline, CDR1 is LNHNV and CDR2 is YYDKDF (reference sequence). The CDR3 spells CATSRDWIQVLNTEAFF. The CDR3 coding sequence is TGTGCCACCAGCAGAGATTGGATCCAGGTGCTGAACACTGAAGCTTTCTTT.

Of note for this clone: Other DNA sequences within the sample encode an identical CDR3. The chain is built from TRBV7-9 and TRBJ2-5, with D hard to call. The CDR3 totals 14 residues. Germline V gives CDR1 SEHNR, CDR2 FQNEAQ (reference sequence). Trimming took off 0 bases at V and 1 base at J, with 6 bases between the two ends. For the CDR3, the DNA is TGTGCCAGCAGCTTAGCGGGCAGCCAAGAGACCCAGTACTTC. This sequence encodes CASSLAGSQETQYF.

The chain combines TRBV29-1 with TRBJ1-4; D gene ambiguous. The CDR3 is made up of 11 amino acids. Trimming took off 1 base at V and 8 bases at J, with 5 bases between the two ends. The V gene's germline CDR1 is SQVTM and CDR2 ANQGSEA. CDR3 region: CSVEGEEKLFF. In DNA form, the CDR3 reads TGCAGCGTTGAAGGGGAGGAAAAACTGTTTTTT.